This T cell receptor (beta chain) stems from a study of radiotherapy plus CTLA-4 blockade in lung cancer. Produced via immunoSEQ multiplex PCR; TCRdb's table is partial and in-frame only. The table lists 80,000 to 100,000 clones, 60% to 75% of them singletons. Concerning this clone itself: The target antigen is unknown.

The CDR3 runs 16 residues. V trimming: 4 bases; J trimming: 5 bases; junction bases outside the gene matches: 11. Germline V gene sequence: CDR1 SGHTA, CDR2 FQGNSA. Overall study findings and caveats: Once radiotherapy plus ipilimumab had been given, TCR clones derived from tumor expanded in blood.

Enrolled patients, whose metastatic non-small-cell lung cancer was chemo-refractory, received focal radiation plus CTLA-4 blockade with ipilimumab. The input for sequencing was peripheral blood, taken from a patient treated with radiotherapy plus ipilimumab. The sequence derives from a human donor with non-small cell lung cancer who had a partial response to radiotherapy plus ipilimumab. Some clones in this sample may be carry-over from other donors' samples. The V call is TRBV7-2, the J call TRBJ2-1; 7 bases are a match to TRBD1. Here the CDR3 reads CASSSPLDRNHNEQFF. Written as DNA, the CDR3 is TGTGCCAGCAGCTCGCCACTGGACAGGAACCACAATGAGCAGTTCTTC.